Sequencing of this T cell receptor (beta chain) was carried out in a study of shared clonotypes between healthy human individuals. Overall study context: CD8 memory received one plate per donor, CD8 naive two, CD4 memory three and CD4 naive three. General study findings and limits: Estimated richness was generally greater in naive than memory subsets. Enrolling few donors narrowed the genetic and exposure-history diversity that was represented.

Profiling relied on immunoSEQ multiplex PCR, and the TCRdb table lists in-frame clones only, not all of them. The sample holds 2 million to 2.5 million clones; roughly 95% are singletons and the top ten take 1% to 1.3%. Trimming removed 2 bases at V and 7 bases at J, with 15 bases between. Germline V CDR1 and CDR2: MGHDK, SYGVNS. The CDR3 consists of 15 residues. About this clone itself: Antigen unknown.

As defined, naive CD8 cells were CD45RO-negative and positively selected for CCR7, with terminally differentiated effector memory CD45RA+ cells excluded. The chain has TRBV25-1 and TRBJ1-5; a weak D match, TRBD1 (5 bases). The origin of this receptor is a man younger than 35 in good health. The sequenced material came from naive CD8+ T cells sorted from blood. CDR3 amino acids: CASSEGGVSSQPQHF. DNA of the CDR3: TGTGCCAGCAGTGAAGGAGGGGTATCTTCCCAGCCCCAGCATTTT.